These 11 T cell receptor beta chains came from one sample sequenced in a study of CD8 T cells in ankylosing spondylitis. TCRdb called the 5' RACE reads again in MiXCR, with one record for every CDR3 protein. The table includes approximately 250,000 distinct CDR3 sequences, over 30% detected once. Sequenced input: blood, either unsorted or a sorted T cell fraction (not recorded which). These receptors were obtained from a male donor with ankylosing spondylitis or in good health (not recorded which).

This clonotype was recorded many times. The DNA for the CDR3 is TGCAGTGCTAGATCCTGGGAGGAGAACACTGAAGCTTTCTTT. Amino acid sequence: CSARSWEENTEAFF. The rearrangement uses TRBV20-1 and TRBJ1-1; unclear D gene. Germline V CDR1 and CDR2: DFQATT, SNEGSKA (reference sequence). V was shortened by 2 bases and J by 1 base, with 11 bases between the two germline ends. This CDR3 has 14 amino acids.

The chain employs TRBV3-1 and TRBJ2-6; D is possibly TRBD1 (5 bases). The CDR3 contains 19 residues. Looked up from germline, CDR1 is LGHDT and CDR2 is YNNKEL (reference sequence). The V end was cut by 0 bases, the J end by 0 bases, with 15 bases between. In nucleotides, the CDR3 is TGTGCCAGCAGCCAAGAGATGTGGCAGGGCCTCTCTGGGGCCAACGTCCTGACTTTC. Translating gives CASSQEMWQGLSGANVLTF.

In its sample, this clonotype was seen once. V is TRBV5-1 and J is TRBJ2-7, with TRBD1 matching 7 bases. Looked up from germline, CDR1 is SGHRS and CDR2 is YFSETQ. The trim removed 4 bases at V and 2 bases at J, leaving 3 bases unmatched. The CDR3 extends over 13 amino acids. This CDR3 is CASSQQGAYEQYF. The CDR3 DNA reads as TGCGCCAGCAGCCAGCAGGGGGCCTACGAGCAGTACTTC.

This clonotype was observed a few times. The J gene is TRBJ2-5, the V gene TRBV5-1; TRBD1 might be the D (6 bases). Per the germline V gene, CDR1 is SGHRS and CDR2 is YFSETQ. The CDR3 has 13 amino acids. Trimming cost V 4 bases and J 9 bases, with 16 bases left between them. The CDR3 coding sequence is TGCGCCAGCAGCCTGGGGGCCCCGGAGGCCCAGTACTTC. Protein product: CASSLGAPEAQYF. The whole variable domain, filled in from reference TRBV5-1 and TRBJ2-5, reads KAGVTQTPRYLIKTRGQQVTLSCSPISGHRSVSWYQQTPGQGLQFLFEYFSETQRNKGNFPGRFSGRQFSNSRSEMNVSTLELGDSALYLCASSLGAPEAQYFGPGTRLLVL.

This clonotype appeared a single time. The CDR3 coding sequence is TGCAGTGCTAGAGTTCCCGGGACCTCCTACGAGCAGTACTTC. It translates to CSARVPGTSYEQYF. The chain carries TRBV20-1 and TRBJ2-7, with D possibly called TRBD1 or TRBD2 (5 bases each). This CDR3 has 14 amino acids. CDR1 is DFQATT and CDR2 is SNEGSKA in the germline V gene (reference sequence). The V and J ends lost 1 base and 0 bases respectively, with 10 bases between them.

V and J are TRBV20-1 and TRBJ1-4, with D possibly matching TRBD1 (5 bases). The CDR3 loop spans 14 amino acids. Trimming stripped 6 bases from V and 7 bases from J, with 18 bases between. Germline V CDR1 and CDR2: DFQATT, SNEGSKA (reference sequence). DNA of the CDR3: TGCAGTGCGGCAGAGGGGCGGTCGCCTGAAAAACTGTTTTTT. Translating it yields CSAAEGRSPEKLFF.

The chain employs TRBV27 and TRBJ1-3; weak D call: TRBD1 (6 bases). From germline, CDR1 is MNHEY and CDR2 SMNVEV (reference sequence). The germline V and J ends were trimmed by 0 bases and 4 bases, with 10 bases remaining between them. The CDR3 has 15 residues. For the CDR3, the DNA is TGTGCCAGCAGTTTATCGTCGGGGGCGGGAAACACCATATATTTT. Translated: CASSLSSGAGNTIYF.

The chain joins TRBV7-8 to TRBJ2-7; maybe TRBD1 (6 bases). Trimming pared 5 bases from V and 3 bases from J, leaving 14 bases between. The CDR3 contains 14 residues. Germline V lookup: CDR1 SGHVS, CDR2 FQNEAQ. The CDR3 region is CASSGGTNYYEQYF. In DNA form, the CDR3 reads TGTGCCAGCAGCGGTGGGACAAACTACTACGAGCAGTACTTC.

This clonotype appeared a few times. The chain employs TRBV4-1 and TRBJ2-3; a weak D match, TRBD2 (5 bases). The V end was cut by 0 bases, the J end by 5 bases, with 15 bases between. CDR1 and CDR2 from the germline V gene are MGHRA and YSYEKL. The CDR3 is made up of 16 amino acids. The CDR3 nucleotides read TGCGCCAGCAGCCAAGAGGGTAACGGACTTGTAGATACGCAGTATTTT. Translation gives CASSQEGNGLVDTQYF.

This sequence joins TRBV7-2 and TRBJ2-7, with TRBD1 as a possible D gene (7 bases). V lost 1 base and J lost 6, with 13 bases in between. This CDR3 has 14 residues. Germline V CDR1 and CDR2: SGHTA, FQGNSA. CDR3 region: CASSLDSRGVEQYF. Here the CDR3 DNA reads TGTGCCAGCAGCTTAGACTCCAGGGGGGTCGAGCAGTACTTC.

CDR3 nucleotides: TGTGCCAGCATGGCAGGGGGCCTTGCAGTCTATGGCTACACCTTC. Translation: CASMAGGLAVYGYTF. The chain couples TRBV5-5 to TRBJ1-2; 8 bases are a match to TRBD1. The germline V gene has CDR1 SGHKS and CDR2 YYEKEE (reference sequence). V dropped 6 bases and J dropped 4; count of bases not matched to a gene: 11. The CDR3 is 15 amino acids.